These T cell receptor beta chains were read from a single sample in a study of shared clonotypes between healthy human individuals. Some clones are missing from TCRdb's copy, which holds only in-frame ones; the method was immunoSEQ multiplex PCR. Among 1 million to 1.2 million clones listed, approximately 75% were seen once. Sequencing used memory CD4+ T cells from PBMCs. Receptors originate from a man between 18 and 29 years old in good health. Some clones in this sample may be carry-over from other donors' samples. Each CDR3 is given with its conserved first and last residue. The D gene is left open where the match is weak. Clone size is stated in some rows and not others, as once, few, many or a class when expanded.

TGCGCCAGCAGCTTGGGGGACAGCTCTGGAAACACCATATATTTT	CASSLGDSSGNTIYF	TRBJ1-3	NA	TRBD1	TRBV5-1
TGTGCCAGCAGCCAAGGGTGGACTACAGATACGCAGTATTTT	CASSQGWTTDTQYF	TRBJ2-3	NA	NA	TRBV4-2
TGTGCCAGCAGCGCCTATACCGGGACAATTAACACCGGGGAGCTGTTTTTT	CASSAYTGTINTGELFF	TRBJ2-2	NA	NA	TRBV7-8
TGTGCCAGCAGTCGGGGGGGGCCTTATAGCAATCAGCCCCAGCATTTT	CASSRGGPYSNQPQHF	TRBJ1-5	few	NA	TRBV2
TGCAGCGGTGGACAGGGGACGGGCGAGCAGTACTTC	CSGGQGTGEQYF	TRBJ2-7	NA	TRBD1	TRBV29-1
TGTGCCATCAGTGCGCGAGCGGGAGGGCTTTACAATGAGCAGTTCTTC	CAISARAGGLYNEQFF	TRBJ2-1	NA	TRBD2	TRBV10-3
TGCGCCAGCAGCTCAAGCGGGAGAGGGTCCTACGAGCAGTACTTC	CASSSSGRGSYEQYF	TRBJ2-7	once	TRBD2	TRBV5-1
TGTGCCATCAGTGGTTCTAGCGGGAGGAGCACAGATACGCAGTATTTT	CAISGSSGRSTDTQYF	TRBJ2-3	NA	TRBD2	TRBV10-3
TGTGCCAGCAGACCCGCCGGCGGAGCCACTGAAGCTTTCTTT	CASRPAGGATEAFF	TRBJ1-1	NA	NA	TRBV6-6
TGTGCCAGCAGCTTGTACCGCGGGGGAGATACGCAGTATTTT	CASSLYRGGDTQYF	TRBJ2-3	NA	TRBD2	TRBV7-2
TGTGCCAGCAGTGAATCCCAGGAACAGCCCCAGCATTTT	CASSESQEQPQHF	TRBJ1-5	NA	NA	TRBV6-1
TGTGCCAGTAGTTCGCCAGGGAGCTCCTACGAGCAGTACTTC	CASSSPGSSYEQYF	TRBJ2-7	NA	NA	TRBV19
TGTGCCAGCAGCTTAATAGGTCTAGGTCTGTTCTTC	CASSLIGLGLFF	TRBJ2-1	few	NA	TRBV11-2
TGTGCCAGCAGGGGACAGCAGAACACTGAAGCTTTCTTT	CASRGQQNTEAFF	TRBJ1-1	NA	TRBD1	TRBV5-5
TGTGCCATCAGTGGGGAACCTTCTACGGGCTACACCTTC	CAISGEPSTGYTF	TRBJ1-2	NA	NA	TRBV10-3
TGTGCCAGCAGCTTACTTCCCGGGAACACTGAAGCTTTCTTT	CASSLLPGNTEAFF	TRBJ1-1	NA	NA	TRBV7-3
TGTGCCAGCAGCTTATTACAGGGGACTGAAGCTTTCTTT	CASSLLQGTEAFF	TRBJ1-1	NA	TRBD1	TRBV7-8
TGTGCCAGCAGTCCCATGGGGGGGACCTACGAGCAGTACTTC	CASSPMGGTYEQYF	TRBJ2-7	NA	TRBD2	TRBV27
TGTGCCAGCAGCTTAGTAGGGGGCGGGGACCAGCCCCAGCATTTT	CASSLVGGGDQPQHF	TRBJ1-5	once	TRBD1	TRBV7-3
TGTGCCAGCAGCATAGACAGGGGGTTCCACATTCAGTACTTC	CASSIDRGFHIQYF	TRBJ2-4	NA	TRBD1	TRBV2
TGTGCCAGCAGTGCGGGGGGCATGTCTCAGCCCCAGCATTTT	CASSAGGMSQPQHF	TRBJ1-5	few	NA	TRBV2
TGTGCCAGTAGGACTCAGGGGGTTGGCACTGAAGCTTTCTTT	CASRTQGVGTEAFF	TRBJ1-1	once	TRBD1	TRBV19
TGCAGCGTTGGAACAGATACGCAGTATTTT	CSVGTDTQYF	TRBJ2-3	NA	NA	TRBV29-1
TGTGCCAGCAGTTACACGCTACAGGGCTCTGGAAACACCATATATTTT	CASSYTLQGSGNTIYF	TRBJ1-3	NA	NA	TRBV6-5
TGCAGCGTCGTCCGACAGGAGAACACTGAAGCTTTCTTT	CSVVRQENTEAFF	TRBJ1-1	NA	NA	TRBV29-1
TGTGCCAGCAGTTACTCCTGGGGTGATCAGCCCCAGCATTTT	CASSYSWGDQPQHF	TRBJ1-5	NA	NA	TRBV6-5
TGTGCCAGCAGCCGAGGAGTAATGACTGAAGCTTTCTTT	CASSRGVMTEAFF	TRBJ1-1	few	NA	TRBV2
TGTGCCAGAGACACAGGGAAAAATCAGCCCCAGCATTTT	CARDTGKNQPQHF	TRBJ1-5	few	NA	TRBV7-9
TGCGCCAGCAGCCCGCGAGGGAGGAGGGAGACCCAGTACTTC	CASSPRGRRETQYF	TRBJ2-5	NA	NA	TRBV5-1
TGTGCCAGTAGGTCGACTAGCGGGAGCTACGAGCAGTACTTC	CASRSTSGSYEQYF	TRBJ2-7	few	TRBD2	TRBV19
TGTGCCAGCAGCCCCGGGACTAGCGGGGCTTACAATGAGCAGTTCTTC	CASSPGTSGAYNEQFF	TRBJ2-1	NA	TRBD2	TRBV28
TGTGCCAGCAGTGGGAGGACTTTCGGTTTCAATGAGCAGTTCTTC	CASSGRTFGFNEQFF	TRBJ2-1	NA	NA	TRBV2
TGCGCCAGCAGCTTGAGGGGACTAGCGGGAGGGGTGGATACGCAGTATTTT	CASSLRGLAGGVDTQYF	TRBJ2-3	NA	TRBD2	TRBV5-1
TGTGCCACCAGCCCCGACACCAGGCACTATGGCTACACCTTC	CATSPDTRHYGYTF	TRBJ1-2	once	NA	TRBV15
TGTGCCAGTAGTAGTACGACAGGGGGCTACACTGAAGCTTTCTTT	CASSSTTGGYTEAFF	TRBJ1-1	few	TRBD1	TRBV19
TGTGCCAGCTCACCTTCGGCAGGGGGGGGCAATCAGCCCCAGCATTTT	CASSPSAGGGNQPQHF	TRBJ1-5	NA	TRBD1	TRBV18
TGCGCCAGCAGCTTGTCCCGTCGGGGATCTACGATGCAGTACTTC	CASSLSRRGSTMQYF	TRBJ2-7	NA	NA	TRBV5-1
TGTGCCAGCAGTCAACAGGGGGCGCTCACTGAAGCTTTCTTT	CASSQQGALTEAFF	TRBJ1-1	NA	TRBD1	TRBV2
TGCGCCAGCAGCTTGTTTATTGGCTCTGGGGCCAACGTCCTGACTTTC	CASSLFIGSGANVLTF	TRBJ2-6	NA	NA	TRBV5-1
TGCGCCAGCAGTGAGAAGTTCAGCTTCACCTACAATGAGCAGTTCTTC	CASSEKFSFTYNEQFF	TRBJ2-1	once	NA	TRBV10-1
TGTGCCAGCAGCCCAACCACTCCTGGAAACACCATATATTTT	CASSPTTPGNTIYF	TRBJ1-3	NA	NA	TRBV11-2
TGTGCCAGCAGCTCGTCCGGGGAGGGTTACGAGCAGTACTTC	CASSSSGEGYEQYF	TRBJ2-7	NA	TRBD2	TRBV7-2
TGTGCCAGCAGCGTAGGGGCGGGAACCTACTACGAGCAGTACTTC	CASSVGAGTYYEQYF	TRBJ2-7	NA	NA	TRBV9
TGTGCCAGCAAAGGCGGGGGTCAACCTGGGCAGCCCCAGCATTTT	CASKGGGQPGQPQHF	TRBJ1-5	NA	NA	TRBV28
TGCGCCAGCAGCTTACTAACAGGGGCCGGGGAGACCCAGTACTTC	CASSLLTGAGETQYF	TRBJ2-5	NA	TRBD1	TRBV5-1
TGTGCCAGTAGTCCCGAGGTGAGGGAGGGCTATGGCTACACCTTC	CASSPEVREGYGYTF	TRBJ1-2	NA	NA	TRBV19
TGTGCCAGCAGCTTGCAGGGGCTCGGGCACGAGCAGTACTTC	CASSLQGLGHEQYF	TRBJ2-7	NA	NA	TRBV5-4
TGTGCCAGCAGTTTACGGGGGGCGGGAAACATTCAGTACTTC	CASSLRGAGNIQYF	TRBJ2-4	NA	NA	TRBV27
TGCGCCAGCAGCTCACACCGAGTCGAGGCCGGGGAGCTGTTTTTT	CASSSHRVEAGELFF	TRBJ2-2	NA	NA	TRBV5-1
TGCGCCAGCAGCTTGATATCAGGGAACACTGAAGCTTTCTTT	CASSLISGNTEAFF	TRBJ1-1	NA	NA	TRBV5-1
TGTGCCAGCAGCTTGAGGGGAGTTGAGACCCAGTACTTC	CASSLRGVETQYF	TRBJ2-5	NA	NA	TRBV5-6
TGTGCCAGCAGTCCGGGGGGATACACCGGGGAGCTGTTTTTT	CASSPGGYTGELFF	TRBJ2-2	NA	TRBD2	TRBV11-3